The 15 T cell receptor beta chains presented below share a single source sample, sequenced in a study of read filtering for tumor transcriptome and immune sequencing. This library used 300 to 500 ng RNA and molecular barcoded adaptors spanning alpha/delta and beta/gamma chains. In TCRdb, the reads were re-called with MiXCR into one record per CDR3 protein. The table includes about 5,200 distinct CDR3 sequences, roughly 22% detected once. Sequenced material: a population of CD138-negative cells sorted from bone marrow. The origin of the receptors is a donor at least 40 years old with multiple myeloma.

This clonotype was seen only a few times. A read error is likely here: a far larger clone is one base away. The chain is built from TRBV9 and TRBJ2-1, with 7 bases aligning to TRBD2. Germline-derived CDR1 and CDR2 are SGDLS and YYNGEE. This CDR3 has 16 residues. CDR3 loop: CASSLSGVTAYNEQLF. CDR3 sequence (DNA): TGTGCCAGCAGCTTAAGCGGGGTGACTGCTTACAATGAGCAGCTCTTC.

This clonotype was seen many times. Being one base from a much bigger clone, this may be a read error. This sequence joins TRBV9 and TRBJ2-7; 7 nucleotides align to TRBD1. Per the germline V gene, CDR1 is SGDLS and CDR2 is YYNGEE. The CDR3 runs 14 residues. CDR3 sequence: CASRQGLSSYERYF. Written as DNA, the CDR3 is TGTGCCAGCAGACAGGGGTTAAGCTCCTACGAGCGGTACTTC.

This clonotype is a singleton in its sample. This chain connects TRBV6-6 to TRBJ1-5, with D unresolved. V was trimmed by 2 bases and J by 6 bases, leaving 11 bases between them. Germline V gene data show CDR1 as MNHNY and CDR2 as SVGAGI (reference sequence). The CDR3 is 14 residues long. The CDR3 DNA reads TGTGCCAGCAGTTACCTGGCAGAGCGTCAGCCCCAGCATTTT. Translating it yields CASSYLAERQPQHF.

This clonotype was found many times. This CDR3 is missing its conserved last phenylalanine or tryptophan, likely due to a read error. The J gene is TRBJ1-1, the V gene TRBV30; D possibly corresponds to TRBD1 (5 bases). V lost 2 bases to trimming and J lost 6 bases, with 16 bases between them. The CDR3 sequence is 14 residues long. Germline V gene sequence: CDR1 GTSNPN, CDR2 SVGIG (reference sequence). The CDR3 nucleotides read TGTGCCTGGAGTTTGGGACGGTGGGGCCCTGAAGCTTTCTTA. Its protein is CAWSLGRWGPEAFL.

By share, this clonotype ranks as medium-sized (0.01 to 0.1%). V gene TRBV7-2 combines with J gene TRBJ2-6; no definite D call. CDR3 length equals 17 residues. The V end lost 4 bases, the J end lost 0 bases, and 13 bases lay between the germline ends. The germline V gene encodes CDR1 SGHTA and CDR2 FQGNSA. The CDR3 DNA is TGTGCCAGCAGCTCAAATATCTGGGACTCTGGGGCCAACGTCCTGACTTTC. Its protein is CASSSNIWDSGANVLTF.

This clonotype came up a few times. J is TRBJ2-2 and V is TRBV9; 7 bases line up with TRBD1. With V trimmed by 5 bases and J by 1 base, 5 bases remained unmatched. Germline loops: CDR1 SGDLS, CDR2 YYNGEE. The CDR3 extends over 15 amino acids. The DNA of the CDR3 is TGTGCCAGCAGGAGCAGGACAGGGAACACCGGGGAGCTGTTTTTT. Translation gives CASRSRTGNTGELFF.

A note on this clonotype: This likely comes from a read error, as the CDR3 has no conserved phenylalanine or tryptophan at its end. The DNA is left out, because the CDR3 cannot be placed on it with certainty; the CDR3 is given as TCRdb lists it. The chain employs TRBV3-1 and TRBJ1-5; the DNA was not compared with TRBD1, the D call given in the table. The CDR3 extends over 15 residues, inclusive of both ends. The germline CDR1 and CDR2 sequences are LGHDT and YNNKEL (reference sequence). The CDR3 loop is CASSQGGRGDQPRHL.

With respect to this clonotype: A far larger clone is only one base removed, so a read error is likely. The CDR3, as DNA: TGCGCCAGCAGCCCAGGAGATTCTACGGGGGAAGCTCTCTTT. Amino acids: CASSPGDSTGEALF. The gene calls are TRBV5-1 and TRBJ1-6; D possibly corresponds to TRBD1 (5 bases). The CDR3 has 14 amino acids. The germline V gene encodes CDR1 SGHRS and CDR2 YFSETQ.

This clonotype is medium-sized. The J gene is TRBJ2-7, the V gene TRBV2; perhaps D is TRBD1 or TRBD2 (5 bases each). V gave up 9 bases and J gave up 2 bases, with 14 bases separating them. This CDR3 has 13 residues. The germline V gene encodes CDR1 SNHLY and CDR2 FYNNEI. The CDR3 region is CASYRDAAYEQYF. For the CDR3, the DNA is TGTGCCAGTTACCGGGACGCCGCCTACGAGCAGTACTTC.

In the case of this clonotype: The junction departs from the called germline gene at one end, perhaps through a read error. The V and J genes are TRBV6-5 and TRBJ2-1; no clear D. The CDR3 is made up of 19 amino acids. Germline CDR1 MNHEY, CDR2 SVGAGI. CDR3 amino acids: CASSYPRRVGQSSYNEKFF. The CDR3 nucleotides read TGTGCCAGCAGTTACCCCCGTCGGGTCGGTCAAAGCTCCTACAATGAGAAGTTCTTC.

The chain joins TRBV29-1 to TRBJ1-2, with unresolved D. The germline V and J ends were trimmed by 0 bases and 2 bases, with 13 bases remaining between them. The CDR3 is made up of 15 amino acids. Germline CDR1 and CDR2: SQVTM and ANQGSEA. CDR3 sequence reads: CSVEDHGQLNYGYTF. In DNA, the CDR3 is TGCAGCGTTGAAGATCATGGGCAGCTCAACTATGGCTACACCTTC.

To note about this clonotype: The CDR3 does not end in the conserved phenylalanine or tryptophan, so this is likely a read error. This chain joins TRBV20-1 and TRBJ2-2, with a weak D call TRBD2 (5 bases). The germline CDR1 and CDR2 sequences are DFQATT and SNEGSKA (reference sequence). Trimming removed 0 bases from V and 6 bases from J, with 11 bases in between. The CDR3 covers 14 residues. CDR3 amino acids: CSAREDSQSGELFS. Written as DNA, the CDR3 is TGCAGTGCTAGAGAGGACTCACAATCCGGGGAGCTGTTTTCT.

This clonotype is labeled as large (0.1 to 1%). The rearrangement joins TRBV28 to TRBJ2-1; D uncertain. The CDR3 totals 12 residues. V lost 7 bases and J lost 8, with 12 bases in between. Germline values: CDR1 MDHEN, CDR2 SYDVKM. CDR3 nucleotides: TGTGCCAGCACGGACGCGTACCATGAGCAGTTCTTC. It encodes CASTDAYHEQFF. The whole variable domain, remainder taken from reference TRBV28 and TRBJ2-1, is DVKVTQSSRYLVKRTGEKVFLECVQDMDHENMFWYRQDPGLGLRLIYFSYDVKMKEKGDIPEGYSVSREKKERFSLILESASTNQTSMYLCASTDAYHEQFFGPGTRLTVL.

This clonotype appeared many times. A far larger clone differs by one base, so this is likely a read error. This chain links TRBV7-2 with TRBJ2-1; D might be TRBD2 (6 bases). The CDR3 spans 15 residues. The germline CDR1 and CDR2 sequences are SGHTA and FQGNSA. The CDR3 nucleotides read TGTGCCAGCAGCTTATCCCCGGGAGTGGGGAATGAGCAGCTCTTC. This sequence encodes CASSLSPGVGNEQLF.

V usage is TRBV6-4 and J usage is TRBJ2-3, with 10 nucleotides matching TRBD1. Germline trimming cut 2 bases from V and 2 bases from J; bases unmatched to any gene: 1. The CDR3 is 15 amino acids. Germline V gives CDR1 MRHNA, CDR2 SNTAGT. The CDR3 bases are TGTGCCAGCAGTGACGGGACAGGGGCCACAGATACGCAGTATTTT. Translated: CASSDGTGATDTQYF.